This T cell receptor (beta chain) appears in the sequencing data of a study of T cell changes during pregnancy in multiple sclerosis. The CDR3 is 15 amino acids. J was trimmed by 4 bases and V by 3 bases; bases with no gene match: 7. In germline, CDR1 is SGDLS, CDR2 YYNGEE. Generated by immunoSEQ multiplex PCR, the TCRdb table keeps only in-frame clones and is missing some. Here the sample spans 70,000 or so clones, 75% to 95% being singletons. Sample: peripheral blood, taken in the third trimester of pregnancy. This TCR derives from a female donor in good health, enrolled as a control in a pregnancy study. The chain is built from TRBV9 and TRBJ1-5, with TRBD1 matching over 7 bases. The DNA of the CDR3 is TGTGCCAGCAGCGCCCAGACAGGGATTAATCAGCCCCAGCATTTT. Translating gives CASSAQTGINQPQHF. Combining the CDR3 with reference TRBV9 and TRBJ1-5 gives the whole variable domain DSGVTQTPKHLITATGQRVTLRCSPRSGDLSVYWYQQSLDQGLQFLIQYYNGEERAKGNILERFSAQQFPDLHSELNLSSLELGDSALYFCASSAQTGINQPQHFGDGTRLSIL.